This passage covers 22 T cell receptor beta chains from one sample sequenced in a study of blood T cell repertoires in COVID-19. Some clones are missing from TCRdb's copy, which holds only in-frame ones; the method was immunoSEQ multiplex PCR. The table shows more than 80,000 clones, with about 85% occurring only once. The source material was peripheral blood. All receptors come from a woman between 70 and 85 years old with acute or convalescent COVID-19.

The gene calls are TRBV9 and TRBJ2-1; unclear D gene. Germline V CDR1 and CDR2: SGDLS, YYNGEE. The CDR3 runs to 13 residues. V was shortened by 3 bases and J by 9 bases, with 13 bases between the two germline ends. CDR3 residues: CASSALLESEQFF. The CDR3 DNA follows: TGTGCCAGCAGCGCACTCCTGGAGAGTGAGCAGTTCTTC.

A remark on this clone: At one end, the junction sequence differs from germline, possibly due to a read error. V is TRBV19 and J is TRBJ2-1, with 9 bases that match TRBD1. Germline CDR1 reads LNHDA; CDR2 reads SQIVND (reference sequence). This CDR3 has 13 amino acids. In DNA form, the CDR3 reads TGTGCCAGTAGTATGAAGGCGGACAGGGGAGAGGTCTTC. Translated: CASSMKADRGEVF.

V usage is TRBV5-1 and J usage is TRBJ1-1; 7 nucleotides agree with TRBD1. CDR3 length: 15 residues. CDR1 is SGHRS, CDR2 YFSETQ, per germline. Unmatched junction bases numbered 10, after V lost 0 bases and J lost 8 bases. CDR3 loop: CASSLVQGGSNEAFF. The CDR3 DNA reads TGCGCCAGCAGCTTGGTTCAGGGGGGTTCGAACGAAGCTTTCTTT.

The chain is built from TRBV2 and TRBJ1-2, with a possible D match to TRBD1 (5 bases). The CDR3 has 13 residues. CDR1 is SNHLY, CDR2 FYNNEI, per germline. The germline V and J ends were trimmed by 9 bases and 4 bases, with 15 bases remaining between them. The CDR3 loop reads CARGRAGVYGYTF. The CDR3 coding sequence is TGTGCCAGGGGCAGGGCGGGAGTCTATGGCTACACCTTC.

V usage is TRBV4-1 and J usage is TRBJ2-7, with D maybe TRBD2 (6 bases). CDR1 is MGHRA, CDR2 YSYEKL, per germline. Trimming removed 1 base from V and 4 bases from J, with 14 bases in between. The CDR3 is 15 residues long. CDR3 residues: CASSQAFTSRYEQYF. CDR3 bases: TGCGCCAGCAGCCAAGCGTTTACTAGCAGGTACGAGCAGTACTTC.

This clone was seen only once. The chain carries TRBV5-1 and TRBJ1-3; 7 bases agree with TRBD1. Trimming cost V 0 bases and J 7 bases; bases outside gene matches: 4. The V gene's germline CDR1 is SGHRS and CDR2 YFSETQ. The CDR3 has 14 amino acids. This CDR3 reads CASSLDRGANTIYF. CDR3 sequence (DNA): TGCGCCAGCAGCTTGGACAGGGGAGCGAACACCATATATTTT.

The V and J genes are TRBV19 and TRBJ1-1; 8 nucleotides agree with TRBD1. Trimming took 8 bases from V and 0 from J; bases not matched to a gene: 11. CDR1 is LNHDA, CDR2 SQIVND, per germline (reference sequence). The CDR3 consists of 16 residues. The CDR3 DNA reads as TGTGCCAGTTGTAACCCGACAGGGGCCTTGAACACTGAAGCTTTCTTT. This gives the protein CASCNPTGALNTEAFF.

This clone occurred a few times. V gene TRBV14 combines with J gene TRBJ1-3; possibly TRBD1 for D (5 bases). Per germline, CDR1 SGHDN and CDR2 FVKESK. With 3 bases removed from V and 0 bases from J, the gap between germline ends came to 9 bases. This CDR3 has 15 amino acids. CDR3 nucleotide sequence: TGTGCCAGCAGCCATAGGACAACCTCTGGAAACACCATATATTTT. This encodes CASSHRTTSGNTIYF. Complete variable domain (other parts from reference TRBV14 and TRBJ1-3): EAGVTQFPSHSVIEKGQTVTLRCDPISGHDNLYWYRRVMGKEIKFLLHFVKESKQDESGMPNNRFLAERTGGTYSTLKVQPAELEDSGVYFCASSHRTTSGNTIYFGEGSWLTVV.

The chain uses TRBV5-1 and TRBJ1-5; TRBD1 agrees at 7 bases. This CDR3 has 17 residues. Trimming took 1 base from V and 6 from J; bases not matched to a gene: 13. The germline gives CDR1 SGHRS, CDR2 YFSETQ. The CDR3 spells CASSLTPRQGASQPQHF. The CDR3 nucleotides read TGCGCCAGCAGCTTGACTCCGAGACAGGGAGCGAGTCAGCCCCAGCATTTT.

The genes are TRBV9 and TRBJ1-1; D is possibly TRBD1 (6 bases). Trimming left V 3 bases short and J 5 bases short, with 11 bases between. This CDR3 has 13 residues. Germline lookup yields CDR1 SGDLS and CDR2 YYNGEE. The CDR3 region has the DNA TGTGCCAGCAGCGGTCTCAGGGGTACTGAAGCTTTCTTT. This codes for CASSGLRGTEAFF.

This clone appeared once. J is TRBJ1-6 and V is TRBV11-2; 10 bases agree with TRBD1. Germline lookup yields CDR1 SGHAT and CDR2 FQNNGV. V lost 5 bases and J lost 0; bases outside the gene matches: 7. This CDR3 is built from 18 residues. CDR3 DNA: TGTGCCAGCAGCCCCCGGGACAGGGGATACTCCTATAATTCACCCCTCCACTTT. Translation: CASSPRDRGYSYNSPLHF.

This chain joins TRBV11-3 and TRBJ2-1, with a weak D call TRBD2 (5 bases). Per germline, CDR1 SGHNT and CDR2 YENEEA. The V end lost 4 bases, the J end lost 6 bases, and 7 bases lay between the germline ends. This CDR3 has 12 amino acids. CDR3 in amino acids: CASSWTFNEQFF. CDR3 nucleotide sequence: TGTGCCAGCAGCTGGACTTTCAATGAGCAGTTCTTC. The whole variable domain, filled in from reference TRBV11-3 and TRBJ2-1, reads EAGVVQSPRYKIIEKKQPVAFWCNPISGHNTLYWYLQNLGQGPELLIRYENEEAVDDSQLPKDRFSAERLKGVDSTLKIQPAELGDSAVYLCASSWTFNEQFFGPGTRLTVL.

The J gene is TRBJ1-5, the V gene TRBV6-5; TRBD1 agrees at 8 bases. V lost 6 bases to trimming and J lost 4 bases; unmatched junction nucleotides: 5. The germline V gene encodes CDR1 MNHEY and CDR2 SVGAGI. The CDR3 length is 14 residues. CDR3 sequence reads: CASRKRTGNQPQHF. CDR3 nucleotides: TGTGCCAGCAGAAAAAGGACAGGGAATCAGCCCCAGCATTTT.

J is TRBJ1-1 and V is TRBV7-8; D not resolved. Looked up from germline, CDR1 is SGHVS and CDR2 is FQNEAQ. The CDR3 is 13 amino acids. The V end lost 2 bases, the J end lost 0 bases, and 4 bases lay between the germline ends. CDR3 nucleotides: TGTGCCAGCAGCTTATTCATGAACACTGAAGCTTTCTTT. Its translation: CASSLFMNTEAFF. The full variable domain, completed using reference TRBV7-8 and TRBJ1-1, is GAGVSQSPRYKVAKRGQDVALRCDPISGHVSLFWYQQALGQGPEFLTYFQNEAQLDKSGLPSDRFFAERPEGSVSTLKIQRTQQEDSAVYLCASSLFMNTEAFFGQGTRLTVV.

This chain joins TRBV20-1 and TRBJ2-2; 7 bases match TRBD1. CDR1 is DFQATT and CDR2 is SNEGSKA in the germline V gene (reference sequence). The CDR3 runs to 16 residues. V was clipped by 3 bases and J by 0 bases; unmatched bases: 7. CDR3 bases: TGCAGTGCTAGTAAAATGGGACAGACGAACACCGGGGAGCTGTTTTTT. Protein sequence: CSASKMGQTNTGELFF.

The V call is TRBV27, the J call TRBJ1-6, with D hard to call. CDR1 and CDR2 (germline): MNHEY, SMNVEV (reference sequence). V was clipped by 6 bases and J by 6 bases, with 9 bases between them. The CDR3 contains 13 residues. CDR3 protein: CASRSSLNSPLHF. Here the CDR3 DNA reads TGTGCCAGCAGATCCAGTCTTAATTCACCCCTCCACTTT.

The J gene is TRBJ2-5, the V gene TRBV18; D is unclear. Germline V lookup: CDR1 KGHSH, CDR2 LQKENI. CDR3 size: 13 residues. Trimming took 1 base from V and 2 from J, leaving 5 bases between them. This CDR3 reads CASSPRPQETQYF. The DNA of the CDR3 is TGTGCCAGCTCACCACGTCCGCAAGAGACCCAGTACTTC. The entire variable domain, with the rest obtained from reference TRBV18 and TRBJ2-5, is as follows: NAGVMQNPRHLVRRRGQEARLRCSPMKGHSHVYWYRQLPEEGLKFMVYLQKENIIDESGMPKERFSAEFPKEGPSILRIQQVVRGDSAAYFCASSPRPQETQYFGPGTRLLVL.

The V gene is TRBV3-1 (or the pseudogene TRBV3-2), the J gene TRBJ1-4; D might be TRBD1 (6 bases). V was trimmed by 6 bases and J by 4 bases, leaving 12 bases between them. This CDR3 contains 14 residues. Germline assignment: CDR1 LGHDT and CDR2 YNNKEL (reference sequence). In DNA form, the CDR3 reads TGTGCCAGCAGGATACAGGGTGGTAATGAAAAACTGTTTTTT. Translating it yields CASRIQGGNEKLFF.

The V call is TRBV15, the J call TRBJ1-2; no reliable D call. This CDR3 comprises 13 residues. V lost 0 bases and J lost 4, with 6 bases in between. Germline V gene lookup returns CDR1 LNHNV and CDR2 YYDKDF (reference sequence). CDR3 nucleotides: TGTGCCACCAGCAGAGAAAACAGCTATGGCTACACCTTC. Protein product: CATSRENSYGYTF.

The rearrangement links TRBV10-3 to TRBJ2-2, with D tentatively TRBD2 (6 bases). The V end was cut by 2 bases, the J end by 3 bases, with 10 bases between. There are 15 residues in the CDR3. CDR1 is ENHRY and CDR2 is SYGVKD in the germline V gene. The CDR3 is CAISELRDHTGELFF. DNA of the CDR3: TGTGCCATCAGTGAGCTGCGGGATCACACCGGGGAGCTGTTTTTT.

The rearrangement links TRBV18 to TRBJ2-5, with 7 bases lining up with TRBD1. The CDR3 is 14 residues long. V gave up 2 bases and J gave up 1 base; unmatched junction bases: 1. The V gene's germline CDR1 is KGHSH and CDR2 LQKENI. The chain's CDR3 is CASSPDRAQETQYF. The CDR3 region has the DNA TGTGCCAGCTCACCAGACAGGGCCCAAGAGACCCAGTACTTC.

The table lists this clone with a few counts. Other DNA sequences in the sample encode the same CDR3. The V gene is TRBV29-1, the J gene TRBJ1-2; D may be TRBD1 (5 bases). Trimming pared 4 bases from V and 2 bases from J, leaving 8 bases between. This CDR3 has 12 residues. The germline V gene has CDR1 SQVTM and CDR2 ANQGSEA. CDR3 nucleotide sequence: TGCAGCGTTGCTCCAGGGAACTATGGCTACACCTTC. It translates to CSVAPGNYGYTF.